Listed below are T cell receptor beta chains from one sample, sequenced in a study of cytomegalovirus exposure and HLA in healthy donors. Produced via immunoSEQ multiplex PCR; TCRdb's table is partial and in-frame only. In the table there are a few hundred thousand clones, around 80% of which are singletons. The sample comprised PBMCs. The receptors stem from a woman aged 60-70 years in good health and CMV-seropositive. The CDR3 runs from the conserved cysteine through the conserved F or W. The D gene is left open where the match is weak. Size tells how often a clone was seen (once, few, many) or the class of an expanded clone, and some rows leave it out.

size,D,V,J,CDR3,DNA
NA,NA,TRBV7-3,TRBJ2-3,CASSPNSYTQYF,TGTGCCAGCAGCCCTAATTCATATACGCAGTATTTT
NA,TRBD2,TRBV29-1,TRBJ2-7,CSVGTRQIPAYEQYF,TGCAGCGTTGGGACTAGACAGATCCCAGCCTACGAGCAGTACTTC
NA,NA,TRBV7-9,TRBJ1-2,CASSLVYSKTVYGYTF,TGTGCCAGCAGCCTTGTGTATTCAAAGACAGTCTATGGCTACACCTTC
NA,TRBD1,TRBV13,TRBJ2-7,CASSASGQELREQYF,TGTGCCAGCAGCGCCTCGGGACAGGAACTTCGGGAGCAGTACTTC
NA,TRBD2,TRBV28,TRBJ2-3,CASRTSGGSSTDTQYF,TGTGCCAGCAGGACTAGCGGAGGGTCTAGCACAGATACGCAGTATTTT
NA,TRBD1,TRBV6-1,TRBJ1-1,CASSESWGQEAFF,TGTGCCAGCAGTGAGTCTTGGGGACAGGAAGCTTTCTTT
NA,TRBD1,TRBV30,TRBJ1-3,CASRTGITGNTIYF,TGTGCCTCCCGGACAGGGATCACTGGAAACACCATATATTTT
NA,TRBD2,TRBV29-1,TRBJ2-1,CSVDSGSSYNEQFF,TGCAGCGTTGATAGCGGGAGCTCCTACAATGAGCAGTTCTTC
NA,NA,TRBV11-1,TRBJ2-6,CASSLVRRSSGANVLTF,TGTGCCAGCAGCTTAGTTCGGCGGAGCTCTGGGGCCAACGTCCTGACTTTC
once,NA,TRBV18,TRBJ1-5,CASSPSGDQPQHF,TGTGCCAGCTCCCCGTCAGGGGATCAGCCCCAGCATTTT
NA,NA,TRBV25-1,TRBJ1-4,CASRRNEKLFF,TGTGCCAGCAGGAGAAATGAAAAACTGTTTTTT
NA,TRBD1,TRBV6-4,TRBJ2-7,CASSLQGDEQYF,TGTGCCAGCAGTCTACAGGGGGACGAGCAGTACTTC
once,TRBD2,TRBV4-1,TRBJ2-1,CASAGTSGLSYNEQFF,TGCGCCAGCGCCGGGACTAGCGGCCTCTCCTACAATGAGCAGTTCTTC
NA,TRBD1,TRBV28,TRBJ2-7,CASSLDRGRNEQYF,TGTGCCAGCAGTCTGGACAGGGGACGGAACGAGCAGTACTTC
NA,TRBD1,TRBV19,TRBJ1-2,CASSVDRATHYGYTF,TGTGCCAGTAGCGTGGACAGGGCCACGCACTATGGCTACACCTTC
NA,NA,TRBV20-1,TRBJ1-1,CSGQGNTEAFF,TGCAGCGGCCAGGGGAACACTGAAGCTTTCTTT
NA,NA,TRBV19,TRBJ2-4,CASSKTGSKNIQYF,TGTGCCAGTAGTAAGACAGGTTCCAAAAACATTCAGTACTTC
NA,TRBD2,TRBV5-1,TRBJ2-1,CASSWEGTGAGNEQFF,TGCGCCAGCAGCTGGGAGGGTACGGGAGCGGGCAATGAGCAGTTCTTC
NA,TRBD1,TRBV6-1,TRBJ2-5,CASSQRDRGETQYF,TGTGCCAGCAGTCAAAGGGACAGGGGTGAGACCCAGTACTTC
once,NA,TRBV13,TRBJ2-1,CASSPLVSRRSYNEQFF,TGTGCCAGCAGCCCCTTGGTGTCGCGGCGCTCCTACAATGAGCAGTTCTTC
NA,NA,TRBV7-9,TRBJ1-1,CASLFVGGTEAFF,TGTGCCAGCTTGTTTGTAGGGGGTACCGAAGCTTTCTTT
NA,TRBD1,TRBV10-3,TRBJ2-7,CAITRTGGNYEQYF,TGTGCCATCACCCGGACAGGGGGAAACTACGAGCAGTACTTC
NA,NA,TRBV4-1,TRBJ2-7,CASSQPGLTVSEQYF,TGCGCCAGCAGCCAACCTGGACTCACGGTCAGCGAGCAGTACTTC
NA,NA,TRBV7-6,TRBJ2-7,CASSPMGDNYEQYF,TGTGCCAGCAGCCCGATGGGTGACAACTACGAGCAGTACTTC
NA,TRBD2,TRBV5-1,TRBJ2-1,CASRGLAGYNEQFF,TGCGCCAGCCGGGGACTAGCGGGATACAATGAGCAGTTCTTC
NA,TRBD2,TRBV7-9,TRBJ2-1,CASSLGTSGRNEQFF,TGTGCCAGCAGTCTGGGGACTAGCGGGAGAAATGAGCAGTTCTTC
NA,NA,TRBV6-5,TRBJ2-1,CASSSTGSGSFNEQFF,TGTGCCAGCAGTTCCACCGGGAGCGGGTCCTTCAATGAGCAGTTCTTC
few,TRBD1,TRBV11-1,TRBJ1-1,CASSSARDRLTTEAFF,TGTGCCAGCAGCTCCGCGAGGGACAGGCTCACGACTGAAGCTTTCTTT
NA,NA,TRBV15,TRBJ1-4,CATSRGPKEEKLFF,TGTGCCACCAGCAGAGGTCCAAAGGAGGAAAAACTGTTTTTT
NA,TRBD1,TRBV6-6,TRBJ2-3,CASKDRAGTDTQYF,TGTGCCAGCAAGGACAGGGCGGGCACAGATACGCAGTATTTT
NA,TRBD2,TRBV5-1,TRBJ2-1,CASSLPAGDNEQFF,TGCGCCAGCAGCCTCCCAGCGGGAGACAATGAGCAGTTCTTC
NA,NA,TRBV4-1,TRBJ2-7,CASSQTTDLPSYEQYF,TGCGCCAGCAGCCAAACTACGGACTTACCATCCTACGAGCAGTACTTC
once,NA,TRBV7-3,TRBJ1-6,CASSPQGGNSPLHF,TGTGCCAGCAGCCCGCAGGGTGGGAATTCACCCCTCCACTTT
NA,TRBD1,TRBV7-9,TRBJ1-5,CASSLGDSTYSNQPQHF,TGTGCCAGCAGCTTAGGGGACAGCACCTATAGCAATCAGCCCCAGCATTTT
NA,TRBD2,TRBV6-1,TRBJ2-7,CASSASGGYYEQYF,TGTGCCAGCAGTGCCTCGGGAGGGTACTACGAGCAGTACTTC